The clone carrying this T cell receptor (beta chain) was counted between two and nine times. Its antigen is not known. These data come from a study of vaccination and CD4 T cells after COVID-19. Study as a whole: Blood was drawn a median around 73 days post second dose, range 14 to 241. Researchers treated cells with overlapping spike peptides taken from SARS-CoV-2, HCoV-NL63, HCoV-OC43 and HCoV-229E. Study-level results: A nonsignificant rise from about 20 to 38 was seen in the median number of SARS-CoV-2-reactive clonotypes.

Cultured CD4+ T-cell DNA underwent Oncomine TCR Beta short-read sequencing. TCRdb independently ran MiXCR on the PCR reads; one entry per CDR3 protein. The table lists over 10,000 distinct CDR3 sequences, 35% of them singletons. Germline V lookup: CDR1 SEHNR, CDR2 FQNEAQ (reference sequence). Trimming took off 1 base at V and 10 bases at J, with 8 bases between the two ends. This CDR3 spans 12 amino acids. Regarding treatment: roughly 11-day PBMC culture with coronavirus spike peptide pools or control peptides (ViraFEST assay). Material for sequencing was CD4+ T cells from blood, cultured in vitro. The TCR originated in a human donor who had recovered from COVID-19. J is TRBJ2-1 and V is TRBV7-9; D is unresolved. This CDR3 reads CASSLEFGEQFF. DNA of the CDR3: TGTGCCAGCAGCTTAGAATTTGGGGAGCAGTTCTTC.